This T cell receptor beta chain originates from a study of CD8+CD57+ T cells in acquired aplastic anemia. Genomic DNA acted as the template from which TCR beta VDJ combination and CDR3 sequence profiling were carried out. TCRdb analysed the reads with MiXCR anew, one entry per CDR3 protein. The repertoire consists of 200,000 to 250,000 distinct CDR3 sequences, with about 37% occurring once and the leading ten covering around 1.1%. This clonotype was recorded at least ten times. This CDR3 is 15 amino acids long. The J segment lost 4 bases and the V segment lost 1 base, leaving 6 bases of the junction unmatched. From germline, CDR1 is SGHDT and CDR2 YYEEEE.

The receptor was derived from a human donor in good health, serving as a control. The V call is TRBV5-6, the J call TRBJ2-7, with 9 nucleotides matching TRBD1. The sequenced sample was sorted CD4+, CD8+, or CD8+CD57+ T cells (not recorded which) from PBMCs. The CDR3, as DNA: TGTGCCAGCAGCTTGTGGGACAGGGCGTTGTACGAGCAGTACTTC. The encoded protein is CASSLWDRALYEQYF.